The clone carrying this TCR beta chain was observed many times. Its antigen is as yet unknown. These data come from a study of T cell repertoires in cytomegalovirus infection. Overall study: CMV infection together with matching HLA type was indicated by public TCR beta signatures. Study results and caveats: Dominating the ex vivo response were TCR beta clonotypes that were CMV-specific and HLA-C-restricted. Summed frequency of shared TCR beta families picked out CMV carriers who also had the relevant HLA.

TCRdb re-derived calls from the reads in MiXCR, one entry per CDR3 protein. The sample lists around 300,000 distinct CDR3 sequences; about a quarter were seen once. This sequence was found in a human donor in good health (CMV status not recorded). Some clones in this sample may be carry-over from other donors' samples. Material for sequencing was PBMCs.

The CDR3 here is CASSLAETGVNNEQFF. The CDR3 DNA follows: TGTGCCAGCAGCTTAGCCGAGACAGGGGTTAATAATGAGCAGTTCTTC. This sequence joins TRBV7-8 and TRBJ2-1, with 8 bases that match TRBD1. J gave up 7 bases and V 0 bases, and 8 bases lay outside the gene matches. CDR3 length equals 16 residues. Per germline, CDR1 SGHVS and CDR2 FQNEAQ. The complete variable domain, with remaining parts taken from reference TRBV7-8 and TRBJ2-1, reads GAGVSQSPRYKVAKRGQDVALRCDPISGHVSLFWYQQALGQGPEFLTYFQNEAQLDKSGLPSDRFFAERPEGSVSTLKIQRTQQEDSAVYLCASSLAETGVNNEQFFGPGTRLTVL.